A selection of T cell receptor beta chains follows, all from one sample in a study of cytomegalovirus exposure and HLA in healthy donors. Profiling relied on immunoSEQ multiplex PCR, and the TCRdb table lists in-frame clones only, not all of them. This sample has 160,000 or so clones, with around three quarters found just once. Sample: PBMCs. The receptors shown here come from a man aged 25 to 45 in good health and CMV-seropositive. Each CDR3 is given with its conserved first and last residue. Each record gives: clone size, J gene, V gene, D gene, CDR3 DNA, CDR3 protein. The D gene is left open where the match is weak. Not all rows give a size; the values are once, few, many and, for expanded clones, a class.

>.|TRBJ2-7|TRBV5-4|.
TGTGCCAGCAGCTTGGGATCTGGACAGATTCTTTTCAACGAGCAGTACTTC
CASSLGSGQILFNEQYF
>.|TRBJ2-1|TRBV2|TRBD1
TGTGCCAGCATCCGGGACAGGGTAAACAATGAGCAGTTCTTC
CASIRDRVNNEQFF
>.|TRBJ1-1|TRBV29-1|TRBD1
TGCAGCGTTCGGACAGGGGGGAACACTGAAGCTTTCTTT
CSVRTGGNTEAFF
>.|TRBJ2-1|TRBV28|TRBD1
TGTGCCAGCAGTTTTGCTACAGGGGTCAATGAGCAGTTCTTC
CASSFATGVNEQFF
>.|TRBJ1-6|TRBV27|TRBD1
TGTGCCAGCAGTGAACGGACAGGGTATAATTCCCCCCTCCACTTT
CASSERTGYNSPLHF
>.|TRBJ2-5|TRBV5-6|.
TGTGCCAGCAGCTTCTTGGACAGCCAAGAGACCCAGTACTTC
CASSFLDSQETQYF
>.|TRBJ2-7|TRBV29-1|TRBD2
TGCAGCGTTGAACTCGCGGGGGGGCCCCACGAGCAGTACTTC
CSVELAGGPHEQYF
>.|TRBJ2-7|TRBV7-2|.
TGTGCCAGCAGCTTCAGGGATTCAAACGAGCAGTACTTC
CASSFRDSNEQYF
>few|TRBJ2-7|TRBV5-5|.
TGTGCCAGCAGCTTGGCGTGGGGCAGGGTCTACGAGCAGTACTTC
CASSLAWGRVYEQYF
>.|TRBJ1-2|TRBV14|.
TGTGCCAGCAGCCAAGACAGAAACTATGGCTACACCTTC
CASSQDRNYGYTF
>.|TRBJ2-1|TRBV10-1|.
TGCGCCAGCGCACACGGGAGGGGGACAGGGTGGTTCGATGAGCAGTTCTTC
CASAHGRGTGWFDEQFF
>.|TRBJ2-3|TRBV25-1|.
TGTGCCAGCAGTGAATCGAGCACAGATACGCAGTATTTT
CASSESSTDTQYF
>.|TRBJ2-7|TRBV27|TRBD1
TGTGCCAGCAGTTCCGAGGGACAGGGGGCGGGTGAGCAGTACTTC
CASSSEGQGAGEQYF
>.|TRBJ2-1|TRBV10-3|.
TGTGCCAGCGCCGGGACTCTCCGGGATGAGCAGTTCTTC
CASAGTLRDEQFF
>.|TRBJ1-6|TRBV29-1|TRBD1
TGCAGCGTCGGGACAGGAAATTCACCCCTCCACTTT
CSVGTGNSPLHF
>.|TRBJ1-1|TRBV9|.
TGTGCCAGCAGCCCCTGGGGGGACGGGAACACTGAAGCTTTCTTT
CASSPWGDGNTEAFF
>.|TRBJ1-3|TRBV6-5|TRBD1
TGTGCCAGCAGTTCCACAGGGGGCTCTGGAAACACCATATATTTT
CASSSTGGSGNTIYF
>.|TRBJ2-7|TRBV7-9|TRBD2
TGTGCCAGCAGCTTAGGGAGTAGCGGGGCTATGGAGCAGTACTTC
CASSLGSSGAMEQYF
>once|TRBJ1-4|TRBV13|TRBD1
TGTGCCAGCAGCTTAAAACCACGACAGGGAAATGAAAAACTGTTTTTT
CASSLKPRQGNEKLFF
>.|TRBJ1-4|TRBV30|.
TGTGCCTGGATCCCGGGGAGTTCTAATGAAAAACTGTTTTTT
CAWIPGSSNEKLFF
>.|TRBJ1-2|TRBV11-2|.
TGTGCCAGCAGCCCGACAGGTTTTAACTATGGCTACACCTTC
CASSPTGFNYGYTF
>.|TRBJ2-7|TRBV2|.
TGTGCCAGCATGCCGCGGGTTCCCTACGAGCAGTACTTC
CASMPRVPYEQYF
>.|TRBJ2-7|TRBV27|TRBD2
TGTGCCAGCAGTGGGGGACTAGCGGGGGGTCCCTACGAGCAGTACTTC
CASSGGLAGGPYEQYF
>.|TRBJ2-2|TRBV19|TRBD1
TGTGCCAGTAGTCTGGGACAGGGAGGCACCGGGGAGCTGTTTTTT
CASSLGQGGTGELFF
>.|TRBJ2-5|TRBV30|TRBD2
TGTGCCTGGAGTTTGGGGGGGCAAGAGACCCAGTACTTC
CAWSLGGQETQYF
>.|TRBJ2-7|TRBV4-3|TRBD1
TGCGCCAGCAGCACCAGGACAGGGTACGAGCAGTACTTC
CASSTRTGYEQYF
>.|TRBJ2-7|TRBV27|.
TGTGCCAGCAGTTTACCAGGCGGGCTCTTCTACGAGCAGTACTTC
CASSLPGGLFYEQYF
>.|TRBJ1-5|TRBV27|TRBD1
TGTGCCAGCAGTTTTTTTCGCGCGACAGGGAGAGAGCCCCAGCATTTT
CASSFFRATGREPQHF
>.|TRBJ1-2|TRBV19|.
TGTGCCAGTAGTATAGCCTCAGGGACTGGTGGCTACACCTTC
CASSIASGTGGYTF
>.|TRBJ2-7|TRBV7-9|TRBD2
TGTTCCAGCACCCCAATAGCGGGGGACGAGCAGTACTTC
CSSTPIAGDEQYF
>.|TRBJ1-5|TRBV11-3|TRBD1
TGTGCCAGCAGCGACGGCAGGGGGAATCAGCCCCAGCATTTT
CASSDGRGNQPQHF
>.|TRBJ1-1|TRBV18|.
TGTGCCAGCTCACCCCGACAGGAGGAAGCTTTCTTT
CASSPRQEEAFF
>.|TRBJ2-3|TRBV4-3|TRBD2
TGCGCCAGCAGCCACCTCCCTAGCGGGGGGAGTACAGATACGCAGTATTTT
CASSHLPSGGSTDTQYF
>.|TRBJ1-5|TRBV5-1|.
TGCGCCAGCAGCTTAGATCCTGACAGAGATCAGCCCCAGCATTTT
CASSLDPDRDQPQHF
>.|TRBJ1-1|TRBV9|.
TGTGCCAGCAGCGGGTTAAGGGAAGGGGGCACTGAAGCTTTCTTT
CASSGLREGGTEAFF
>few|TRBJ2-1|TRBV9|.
TGTGCCAGCAGCCTGACAGGAAACAATGAGCAGTTCTTC
CASSLTGNNEQFF
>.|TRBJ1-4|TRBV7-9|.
TGTGCCAGCAGCTTAGATATCAGGGGCGAAAAACTGTTTTTT
CASSLDIRGEKLFF
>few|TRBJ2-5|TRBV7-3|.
TGTGCCAGCAGCCTCGGAGGCCAAGAGACCCAGTACTTC
CASSLGGQETQYF
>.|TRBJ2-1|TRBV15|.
TGTGCCACCAGCCGCCCATGGGGGGATGAGCAGTTCTTC
CATSRPWGDEQFF
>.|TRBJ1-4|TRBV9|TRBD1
TGTGCCAGCAGCGTAGATGCTGGGGCAGGGGGGCGGACTAATGAAAAACTGTTTTTT
CASSVDAGAGGRTNEKLFF
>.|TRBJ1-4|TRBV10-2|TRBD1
TGCGCCAGCAGTGAGGACAGGGGGACCGGACGAAAACTGTTTTTT
CASSEDRGTGRKLFF